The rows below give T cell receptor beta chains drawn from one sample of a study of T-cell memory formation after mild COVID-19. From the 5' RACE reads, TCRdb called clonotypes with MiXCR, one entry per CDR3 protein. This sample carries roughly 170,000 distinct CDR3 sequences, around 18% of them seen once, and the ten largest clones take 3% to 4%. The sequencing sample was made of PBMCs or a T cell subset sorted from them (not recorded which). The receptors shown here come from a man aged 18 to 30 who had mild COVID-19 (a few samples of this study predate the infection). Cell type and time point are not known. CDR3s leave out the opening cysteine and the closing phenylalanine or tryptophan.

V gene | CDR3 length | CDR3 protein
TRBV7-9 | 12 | ASSPDRRNEKLF
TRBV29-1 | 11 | SVGGDGQETQY
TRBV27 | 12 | ASSLYGVHGELF
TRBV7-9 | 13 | ASSPAARSYNEQF
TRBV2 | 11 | ASRDDSQETQY
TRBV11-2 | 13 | ASSLYGGAPRGYT
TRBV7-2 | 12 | ASSSGTGIGEQF
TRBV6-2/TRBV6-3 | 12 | ASSPRGRGDEQY
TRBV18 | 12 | ASSTTGGDYGYT
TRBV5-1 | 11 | ASSDQGQDGYT
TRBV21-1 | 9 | ASSKGEQLH
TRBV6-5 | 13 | ASRFDRGGHSPLH
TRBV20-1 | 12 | SARPGAANYGYT
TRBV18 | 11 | ASSGIQGETQY
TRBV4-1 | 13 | ASSQRGGSYNEQF
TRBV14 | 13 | ASSPTGLSYNEQF
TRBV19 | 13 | ASSVPGQGTETQY
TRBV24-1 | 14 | ATSDSPGQANYGYT
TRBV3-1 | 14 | ASSPKSGGVGETQY
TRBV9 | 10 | ASSVLTDTQY
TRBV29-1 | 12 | SAEPGQGNYGYT
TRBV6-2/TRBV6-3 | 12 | ASTLDREYSPLH
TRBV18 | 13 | ASSPPGPTLDTQY
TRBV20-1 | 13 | SARVLGEGTDTQY
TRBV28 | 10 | ASRRQQETQY
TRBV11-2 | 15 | ASSLFTQGSNTGELF
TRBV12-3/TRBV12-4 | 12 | ASSRRGSSSPLH
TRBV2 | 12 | ASSDRDSNQPQH
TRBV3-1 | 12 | ASSRLGGDQPQH
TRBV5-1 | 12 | ASSLIGNTGELF
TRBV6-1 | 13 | ASIRTGGSEETQY
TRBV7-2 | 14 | ASSLQGALSGNTIY
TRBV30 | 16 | ASSRDRGFRGTAGELF
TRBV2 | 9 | ATQGWETQY
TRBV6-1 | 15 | ASSWSVGEINTGELF
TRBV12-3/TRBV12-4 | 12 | ASSSGGSNYGYT
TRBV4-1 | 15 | ASSQGRGMGNTGELF
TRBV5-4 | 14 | ASSLTSGGGQETQY
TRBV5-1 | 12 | ASSPWDRDYGYT
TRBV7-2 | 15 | ASSPWGAAATNEKLF
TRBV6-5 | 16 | ASSYSGQGNGGANVLT
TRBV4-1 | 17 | ASSQEGRDRGGYGNTIY
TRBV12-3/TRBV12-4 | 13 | ASSLAGGPIYEQF